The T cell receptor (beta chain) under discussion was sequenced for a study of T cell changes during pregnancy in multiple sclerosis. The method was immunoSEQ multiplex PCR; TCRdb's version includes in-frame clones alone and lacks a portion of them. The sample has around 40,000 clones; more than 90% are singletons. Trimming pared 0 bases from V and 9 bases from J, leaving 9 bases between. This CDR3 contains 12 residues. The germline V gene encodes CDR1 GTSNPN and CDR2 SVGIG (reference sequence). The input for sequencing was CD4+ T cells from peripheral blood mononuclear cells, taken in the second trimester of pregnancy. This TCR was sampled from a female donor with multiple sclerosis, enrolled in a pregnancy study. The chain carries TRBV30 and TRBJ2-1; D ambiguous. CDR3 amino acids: CAWSVETGEQFF. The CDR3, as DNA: TGTGCCTGGAGTGTAGAGACTGGTGAGCAGTTCTTC.